A single sample gave rise to the 29 T cell receptor beta chains below, sequenced in a study of shared clonotypes between healthy human individuals. Assay used: immunoSEQ multiplex PCR; TCRdb lists only in-frame clones, some missing. The sample lists more than 2,000,000 clones, approximately 93% occurring once. The sequenced sample consisted of naive CD4+ T cells from PBMCs. Subset specified: CD45RA+ positively selected. All receptors derive from a man between 18 and 35 years old in good health. Some clones in this sample may be carry-over from other donors' samples.

The rearrangement joins TRBV7-2 to TRBJ2-3; the D gene is possibly TRBD2 (5 bases). The germline V and J ends were trimmed by 3 bases and 4 bases, with 11 bases remaining between them. In germline, CDR1 is SGHTA, CDR2 FQGNSA. The CDR3 length is 14 residues. CDR3 protein: CASSFGLLPDTQYF. CDR3 DNA: TGTGCCAGCAGCTTCGGACTCCTGCCAGATACGCAGTATTTT.

The genes are TRBV7-6 and TRBJ2-2; D remains unclear. Germline CDR1 SGHVS, CDR2 FNYEAQ. The CDR3 is 14 amino acids. Trimming pared 5 bases from V and 6 bases from J, leaving 13 bases between. The DNA for the CDR3 is TGTGCCAGCAGCCTAAAATCTGTTCCCGGGGAGCTGTTTTTT. Translated, it gives CASSLKSVPGELFF.

In this sample, this clone turned up once. Other DNA sequences from this sample encode an identical CDR3 as well. The chain is built from TRBV28 and TRBJ2-7; the D gene is possibly TRBD2 (6 bases). This CDR3 region has 12 residues. Trimming took 3 bases from V and 4 from J, leaving 7 bases between them. The V gene's germline CDR1 is MDHEN and CDR2 SYDVKM. CDR3 region: CASSLGGYEQYF. The DNA for the CDR3 is TGTGCCAGCAGTTTGGGAGGATACGAGCAGTACTTC.

The chain uses TRBV6-1 and TRBJ2-7; D is uncertain. CDR3 length: 12 residues. V lost 6 bases, J lost 5 bases, and 11 bases lay in between. CDR1 is MNHNS, CDR2 SASEGT, per germline. CDR3 in amino acids: CASSAYGDEQYF. The CDR3 DNA follows: TGTGCCAGCAGCGCTTACGGAGACGAGCAGTACTTC.

Points on this clone: The sample has other DNA sequences that encode this CDR3 too. This chain links TRBV6-1 with TRBJ1-5; D might be TRBD1 (5 bases). V was clipped by 1 base and J by 5 bases, with 6 bases between them. Germline V lookup: CDR1 MNHNS, CDR2 SASEGT. The length of the CDR3 is 13 residues. The CDR3 DNA sequence: TGTGCCAGCAGTGAAGTAGGGGATCAGCCCCAGCATTTT. It encodes CASSEVGDQPQHF.

This rearrangement joins TRBV20-1 to TRBJ2-7, with D possibly being TRBD1 (5 bases). The V end lost 6 bases, the J end lost 4 bases, and 10 bases lay between the germline ends. Germline assignment: CDR1 DFQATT and CDR2 SNEGSKA (reference sequence). The CDR3 totals 11 residues. CDR3 sequence (DNA): TGCAGTGCAAAGACAGAGTACGAGCAGTACTTC. It yields the protein CSAKTEYEQYF.

The chain is built from TRBV5-1 and TRBJ1-3; D possibly corresponds to TRBD1 (6 bases). Trimming removed 4 bases at V and 2 bases at J, with 13 bases between. This CDR3 has 15 amino acids. Per the germline V gene, CDR1 is SGHRS and CDR2 is YFSETQ. This chain's CDR3 is CASSPLWDTGNTIYF. CDR3 DNA sequence: TGCGCCAGCAGCCCTCTGTGGGACACTGGAAACACCATATATTTT. The full variable domain, with the rest looked up from reference TRBV5-1 and TRBJ1-3, is KAGVTQTPRYLIKTRGQQVTLSCSPISGHRSVSWYQQTPGQGLQFLFEYFSETQRNKGNFPGRFSGRQFSNSRSEMNVSTLELGDSALYLCASSPLWDTGNTIYFGEGSWLTVV.

This clone came up once. J is TRBJ1-1 and V is TRBV2; 9 nucleotides line up with TRBD1. CDR1 is SNHLY and CDR2 is FYNNEI in the germline V gene. The CDR3 contains 15 residues. Trimming took 6 bases from V and 6 from J; bases not matched to a gene: 11. CDR3 residues: CASRRDRVPLAEAFF. For the CDR3, the DNA is TGTGCCAGCAGACGGGACAGGGTCCCGTTGGCTGAAGCTTTCTTT. The full variable domain, completed using reference TRBV2 and TRBJ1-1, is EPEVTQTPSHQVTQMGQEVILRCVPISNHLYFYWYRQILGQKVEFLVSFYNNEISEKSEIFDDQFSVERPDGSNFTLKIRSTKLEDSAMYFCASRRDRVPLAEAFFGQGTRLTVV.

This clone was seen more than once but under ten times. The CDR3 nucleotides are TGCAGTGCTAATACAGGGGGAGCTTTCTTT. This encodes CSANTGGAFF. The chain recombines TRBV20-1 with TRBJ1-1, with TRBD1 matching 8 bases. With V trimmed by 4 bases and J by 10 bases, 2 bases remained unmatched. Germline lookup yields CDR1 DFQATT and CDR2 SNEGSKA (reference sequence). The CDR3 length is 10 residues.

V gene TRBV5-4 combines with J gene TRBJ2-3, with D possibly being TRBD1 (6 bases). There are 15 residues in the CDR3. From germline, CDR1 is SGHNT and CDR2 YYREEE (reference sequence). The V gene lost 3 bases and the J gene lost 0 bases, with 11 bases spanning the gap. CDR3 sequence reads: CASSSGQRSTDTQYF. For the CDR3, the DNA is TGTGCCAGCAGCTCGGGACAACGAAGCACAGATACGCAGTATTTT.

The rearrangement links TRBV18 to TRBJ2-7; D might be TRBD1 or TRBD2, each matching 5 bases. The ends were cut back, 0 bases at V and 4 bases at J, with 10 bases in the middle. Germline lookup yields CDR1 KGHSH and CDR2 LQKENI. The CDR3 totals 14 residues. The CDR3 DNA sequence: TGTGCCAGCTCACCACCGGGACCTACTTACGAGCAGTACTTC. Translation gives CASSPPGPTYEQYF.

The CDR3 DNA follows: TGTGCCAGCAGTCCGACAGGGGGTGGCAATCAGCCCCAGCATTTT. The encoded protein is CASSPTGGGNQPQHF. The rearrangement links TRBV6-1 to TRBJ1-5; TRBD1 matches at 9 bases. Germline CDR1 reads MNHNS; CDR2 reads SASEGT. The CDR3 has 15 amino acids. With V trimmed by 5 bases and J by 2 bases, 4 bases remained unmatched.

The rearrangement links TRBV5-1 to TRBJ2-5, with 14 nucleotides matching TRBD2. V gave up 4 bases and J gave up 5 bases; unmatched junction bases: 7. Germline-derived CDR1 and CDR2 are SGHRS and YFSETQ. The CDR3 sequence is 16 residues long. This CDR3 reads CASSAGTSGREETQYF. The CDR3 coding sequence is TGCGCCAGCAGCGCCGGGACTAGCGGGAGAGAGGAGACCCAGTACTTC.

J is TRBJ1-1 and V is TRBV11-3; tentatively, D is TRBD1 (5 bases). Germline CDR1 is SGHNT and CDR2 is YENEEA. V lost 0 bases and J lost 3, with 8 bases in between. This CDR3 contains 14 residues. In DNA, the CDR3 is TGTGCCAGCAGCTTAGAGGGGGATTACACTGAAGCTTTCTTT. It specifies CASSLEGDYTEAFF.

About this clone itself: This sample includes further DNA sequences coding for the same CDR3. The chain has TRBV9 and TRBJ2-1, with 10 bases matching TRBD2. This CDR3 region has 15 residues. The germline V gene has CDR1 SGDLS and CDR2 YYNGEE. After removal of 3 bases from V and 2 bases from J, the junction contained 2 bases not matched to a gene. CDR3 sequence reads: CASSATSGTYNEQFF. CDR3 nucleotide sequence: TGTGCCAGCAGCGCCACTAGCGGGACCTACAATGAGCAGTTCTTC.

V usage is TRBV27 and J usage is TRBJ2-1, with 14 bases fitting TRBD2. V was pared by 0 bases and J by 9 bases, with 4 bases of the junction left unmatched. From germline, CDR1 is MNHEY and CDR2 SMNVEV (reference sequence). This CDR3 is 16 amino acids long. CDR3 nucleotide sequence: TGTGCCAGCAGTTTATCTGGGACTAGCGGGAGTGGTGAGCAGTTCTTC. Translation: CASSLSGTSGSGEQFF.

V usage is TRBV5-1 and J usage is TRBJ2-1; 13 nucleotides align to TRBD2. Unmatched junction bases numbered 4, after V lost 4 bases and J lost 6 bases. This CDR3 spans 15 amino acids. Germline V gives CDR1 SGHRS, CDR2 YFSETQ. The CDR3 DNA reads as TGCGCCAGCAGCCGGGGGACTAGCGGGGTCAATGAGCAGTTCTTC. Translation gives CASSRGTSGVNEQFF.

The J gene is TRBJ1-5, the V gene TRBV2; tentatively, D is TRBD1 (5 bases). Germline lookup yields CDR1 SNHLY and CDR2 FYNNEI. CDR3 length: 13 amino acids. The ends were cut back, 8 bases at V and 1 base at J, with 9 bases in the middle. Here the CDR3 reads CASARDSNQPQHF. The CDR3 DNA follows: TGTGCCAGCGCCCGGGACAGCAATCAGCCCCAGCATTTT. The complete variable domain, with remaining parts taken from reference TRBV2 and TRBJ1-5, reads EPEVTQTPSHQVTQMGQEVILRCVPISNHLYFYWYRQILGQKVEFLVSFYNNEISEKSEIFDDQFSVERPDGSNFTLKIRSTKLEDSAMYFCASARDSNQPQHFGDGTRLSIL.

The rearrangement joins TRBV4-1 to TRBJ1-2; TRBD1 might be the D (6 bases). There are 18 residues in the CDR3. CDR1 and CDR2 from the germline V gene are MGHRA and YSYEKL. V was cut by 5 bases and J by 3 bases, with 25 bases left in between. The CDR3 region is CASSAGVSSGTRHYGYTF. The CDR3 region has the DNA TGCGCCAGCAGCGCAGGGGTCTCTTCCGGGACAAGGCACTATGGCTACACCTTC.

The V and J genes are TRBV10-3 and TRBJ2-7; D possibly matches TRBD1 or TRBD2 (6 bases each). Germline CDR1 ENHRY, CDR2 SYGVKD. This CDR3 comprises 20 residues. Trimming left V 0 bases short and J 2 bases short, with 26 bases between. The CDR3 DNA reads TGTGCCATCAGTGAGTCGATCGGGGGCCAGCGCGGTCGGGCTACCTACGAGCAGTACTTC. It is translated as CAISESIGGQRGRATYEQYF.

CDR3 region: CASTGDGNSGNTIYF. As DNA, the CDR3 is TGCGCCAGCACGGGGGACGGAAACTCTGGAAACACCATATATTTT. This chain connects TRBV5-1 to TRBJ1-3, with D possibly matching TRBD1 (5 bases). CDR3 length: 15 amino acids. V was clipped by 6 bases and J by 0 bases, with 13 bases between them. Germline assignment: CDR1 SGHRS and CDR2 YFSETQ.

V and J are TRBV27 and TRBJ2-7, with TRBD1 identical over 7 bases. Germline lookup yields CDR1 MNHEY and CDR2 SMNVEV (reference sequence). The CDR3 has 14 amino acids. J gave up 2 bases and V 4 bases, and 5 bases lay outside the gene matches. CDR3 in DNA: TGTGCCAGCAGTTCGAGACAGGGTACCTACGAGCAGTACTTC. Encoded protein: CASSSRQGTYEQYF.

The chain uses TRBV28 and TRBJ1-5, with D maybe TRBD1 (6 bases). Germline CDR1 is MDHEN and CDR2 is SYDVKM. The CDR3 is 14 residues long. The ends were cut back, 10 bases at V and 5 bases at J, with 18 bases in the middle. CDR3 DNA sequence: TGTGCCACTAAGTCGAAGGGGGTAGATCAGCCCCAGCATTTT. As protein: CATKSKGVDQPQHF.

The J gene is TRBJ2-1, the V gene TRBV28, with D tentatively TRBD1 (5 bases). The CDR3 covers 16 residues. Germline-derived CDR1 and CDR2 are MDHEN and SYDVKM. V dropped 1 base and J dropped 9 bases, with 19 bases sitting between them. CDR3 sequence: CASSLLEGVGPGEQFF. Here the CDR3 DNA reads TGTGCCAGCAGTTTATTAGAAGGGGTGGGGCCTGGTGAGCAGTTCTTC.

This rearrangement joins TRBV5-1 to TRBJ2-2, with a tentative D call TRBD2 (7 bases). Germline values: CDR1 SGHRS, CDR2 YFSETQ. The CDR3 totals 15 residues. V was trimmed by 4 bases and J by 4 bases, leaving 14 bases between them. CDR3: CASSDLADSTGELFF. CDR3 in DNA: TGCGCCAGCAGCGACCTAGCGGACAGCACCGGGGAGCTGTTTTTT.

V is TRBV29-1 and J is TRBJ2-5; D might be TRBD1 or TRBD2, each matching 5 bases. This CDR3 has 13 amino acids. The germline V gene has CDR1 SQVTM and CDR2 ANQGSEA. V gave up 6 bases and J gave up 2 bases, with 13 bases separating them. The CDR3 DNA follows: TGCAGCGTGAATGGGACCGAGCAAGAGACCCAGTACTTC. Protein: CSVNGTEQETQYF. The full variable domain, in which reference TRBV29-1 and TRBJ2-5 provide the parts outside the CDR3, is SAVISQKPSRDICQRGTSLTIQCQVDSQVTMMFWYRQQPGQSLTLIATANQGSEATYESGFVIDKFPISRPNLTFSTLTVSNMSPEDSSIYLCSVNGTEQETQYFGPGTRLLVL.

The CDR3 DNA is TGTGCCAGTTCTCCGGGACTAGCGGGAGCAAGCTACAATGAGCAGTTCTTC. Residues: CASSPGLAGASYNEQFF. The chain has TRBV28 and TRBJ2-1, with 14 nucleotides matching TRBD2. V was pared by 9 bases and J by 3 bases, with 10 bases of the junction left unmatched. Germline-derived CDR1 and CDR2 are MDHEN and SYDVKM. CDR3 length: 17 amino acids.

The rearrangement links TRBV7-3 to TRBJ2-7, with TRBD2 matching 14 bases. There are 19 residues in the CDR3. J lost 6 bases, V lost 5 bases, and 18 bases had no gene match. Germline values: CDR1 SGHTA, CDR2 FQGTGA. CDR3 sequence reads: CASSPQPRLAGGIGSEQYF. Here the CDR3 DNA reads TGTGCCAGCAGCCCCCAACCTCGACTAGCGGGAGGGATAGGTAGCGAGCAGTACTTC.

This rearrangement joins TRBV27 to TRBJ2-3, with 13 bases matching TRBD2. With V trimmed by 6 bases and J by 4 bases, 10 bases remained unmatched. Germline V lookup: CDR1 MNHEY, CDR2 SMNVEV (reference sequence). CDR3 length: 17 residues. Written as DNA, the CDR3 is TGTGCCAGCAGACGAACAATACTAGCGGGAGGGGCAGATACGCAGTATTTT. This gives the protein CASRRTILAGGADTQYF.